This T cell receptor beta chain originates from a study of blood T cells in healthy people across ages. Background on the study: There was about one barcoded beta molecule captured by template switching per two T cells. Study results and limitations: In these data, TCR beta diversity tracked strongly with naive T cell percentage. The study found more naive CD4+ cells and higher diversity in long-lived than aged donors.

The authors ran a second PCR of about 7 to 11 cycles using a sample-barcoded 5' primer and a J-beta primer mix. TCRdb called the 5' RACE reads again in MiXCR, with one record for every CDR3 protein. The sample lists just under 900,000 distinct CDR3 sequences, around 28% occurring once. As for this clonotype: Its antigen is unknown.

Researchers isolated at least 6.5 million PBMCs per sample. This TCR derives from a woman older than 75 in good health. Sample: blood.

The CDR3 spells CASSVRDASNEQFF. DNA for the CDR3: TGTGCCAGCAGCGTCAGGGATGCCAGCAATGAGCAGTTCTTC. The rearrangement uses TRBV9 and TRBJ2-1; D may be TRBD1 (5 bases). The CDR3 extends over 14 amino acids. With 2 bases removed from V and 6 bases from J, the gap between germline ends came to 12 bases. Per germline, CDR1 SGDLS and CDR2 YYNGEE.